These 7 T cell receptor beta chains were sequenced from one sample in a study of T cell responses to AZD1222 COVID-19 vaccine. Clones were read by immunoSEQ multiplex PCR, and TCRdb kept only the in-frame ones, dropping some. The table shows roughly 120,000 clones, with about 90% occurring only once. The sample in question was peripheral blood, obtained 28 days after the second AZD1222 dose. These receptors were collected from an adult who received the AZD1222 COVID-19 vaccine.

The chain recombines TRBV19 with TRBJ1-5; maybe TRBD1 (6 bases). The V and J ends lost 6 bases and 5 bases respectively, with 14 bases between them. This CDR3 comprises 14 residues. Per germline, CDR1 LNHDA and CDR2 SQIVND (reference sequence). CDR3 DNA: TGTGCCAGTAGCGACGACAGGTACGATCAGCCCCAGCATTTT. Protein product: CASSDDRYDQPQHF.

V and J are TRBV6-1 and TRBJ1-4; 8 bases are shared with TRBD1. The germline CDR1 and CDR2 sequences are MNHNS and SASEGT. Trimming at V came to 3 bases and at J to 6 bases, leaving 3 bases not matched to a gene. The CDR3 runs to 14 residues. The CDR3 region is CASSETGDDEKLFF. In DNA, the CDR3 is TGTGCCAGCAGTGAGACAGGGGACGATGAAAAACTGTTTTTT.

This chain uses TRBV10-3 with TRBJ2-7, with 8 bases lining up with TRBD2. CDR1 is ENHRY and CDR2 is SYGVKD in the germline V gene. With 4 bases clipped from V and 7 bases from J, the junction kept 15 bases outside the gene matches. The CDR3 runs to 16 residues. The CDR3 loop is CAISVTEGTRGEEQYF. The DNA of the CDR3 is TGTGCCATCAGTGTCACCGAGGGGACTAGGGGGGAGGAGCAGTACTTC.

The chain carries TRBV27 and TRBJ2-5; TRBD2 matches at 11 bases. The V gene's germline CDR1 is MNHEY and CDR2 SMNVEV (reference sequence). There are 17 residues in the CDR3. J was trimmed by 5 bases and V by 5 bases; bases with no gene match: 13. Here the CDR3 DNA reads TGTGCCAGCAGTCCCCCCTTACTAGCGGGAGTTGAGGAGACCCAGTACTTC. It translates to CASSPPLLAGVEETQYF.

CDR3 DNA sequence: TGTGCCACCAGCAGAGCCCTGGACAGATACAATGAGCAGTTCTTC. It yields the protein CATSRALDRYNEQFF. The chain joins TRBV15 to TRBJ2-1, with D perhaps TRBD1 (6 bases). CDR1 is LNHNV, CDR2 YYDKDF, per germline (reference sequence). The CDR3 runs to 15 residues. Trimming stripped 1 base from V and 4 bases from J, with 11 bases between.

This rearrangement joins TRBV28 to TRBJ2-1; the D gene is possibly TRBD1 (6 bases). The V end lost 2 bases, the J end lost 0 bases, and 14 bases lay between the germline ends. CDR3 length: 17 amino acids. Germline V lookup: CDR1 MDHEN, CDR2 SYDVKM. CDR3 in amino acids: CASSLPGTPSSYNEQFF. The CDR3 coding sequence is TGTGCCAGCAGTTTACCCGGGACACCAAGCTCCTACAATGAGCAGTTCTTC.

The chain links TRBV27 to TRBJ1-1; unclear D gene. The germline V gene has CDR1 MNHEY and CDR2 SMNVEV (reference sequence). The CDR3 is 13 amino acids. V was trimmed by 5 bases and J by 4 bases, leaving 11 bases between them. CDR3 nucleotides: TGTGCCAGCAGTAGGAGGCAGTCCACTGAAGCTTTCTTT. Translated: CASSRRQSTEAFF.